This T cell receptor beta chain is from a study of vaccination effects on CD4 cells after COVID-19. Some clones are missing from TCRdb's copy, which holds only in-frame ones; the method was immunoSEQ multiplex PCR. Here the sample spans 35,000 to 45,000 clones, about 78% being singletons. Germline CDR1 is SGHVS and CDR2 is FNYEAQ. V lost 3 bases, J lost 7 bases, and 12 bases lay in between. This CDR3 region has 13 residues. This clone has a single count. The antigen remains undetermined. Antigen-specific CD4+ T cells were expanded (with viral peptide pools) by the ViraFEST assay ahead of sequencing. With about 9 days of culture completed, CD4+ T cells were isolated. Confirmation by PCR established that the person had SARS-CoV-2 infection between March and December 2020.

The sample here was CD4+ T cells from PBMCs cultured with HCoV-NL63 spike peptides, taken before COVID-19 vaccination. This sequence was found in a human donor who had a prior SARS-CoV-2 infection. This sequence joins TRBV7-6 and TRBJ1-2; D is undetermined. CDR3 protein: CASSFAEGGGYTF. The CDR3 coding sequence is TGTGCCAGCAGCTTTGCCGAGGGCGGTGGCTACACCTTC.